These 6 T cell receptor beta chains came from one sample sequenced in a study of cytomegalovirus exposure and HLA in healthy donors. Both 60 Vbeta primers and 13 Jbeta primers went into the PCR. Assay used: immunoSEQ multiplex PCR; TCRdb lists only in-frame clones, some missing. The profile shows tens of thousands of clones, less than 70% of them singletons. The sample was PBMCs. These receptors all stem from a human donor in good health.

The chain joins TRBV10-3 to TRBJ1-1; D is ambiguous. Trimming took off 7 bases at V and 1 base at J, with 13 bases between the two ends. The CDR3 covers 14 residues. The germline V gene encodes CDR1 ENHRY and CDR2 SYGVKD. The CDR3 here is CAITNERANTEAFF. CDR3 coding DNA: TGTGCCATCACCAACGAGAGGGCGAACACTGAAGCTTTCTTT.

J is TRBJ2-5 and V is TRBV6-5; 8 bases match TRBD1. Germline CDR1 reads MNHEY; CDR2 reads SVGAGI. Trimming cost V 0 bases and J 5 bases; bases outside gene matches: 2. The CDR3 runs 14 residues. The DNA of the CDR3 is TGTGCCAGCAGTTACTCGACAGGGGTGGAGACCCAGTACTTC. Encoded protein: CASSYSTGVETQYF.

V and J are TRBV2 and TRBJ2-3; 8 bases fit TRBD1. The CDR3 spans 15 residues. The V and J ends lost 6 bases and 3 bases, in that order; junction bases with no gene match: 8. Germline loops: CDR1 SNHLY, CDR2 FYNNEI. The CDR3 reads CASSVQGVRTDTQYF. Here the CDR3 DNA reads TGTGCCAGCAGCGTACAGGGGGTGAGGACAGATACGCAGTATTTT.

This clone has just a few counts. The chain employs TRBV7-2 and TRBJ1-2; 8 nucleotides align to TRBD1. The V and J ends lost 6 bases and 5 bases, in that order; junction bases with no gene match: 8. The CDR3 has 14 amino acids. Germline V gene lookup returns CDR1 SGHTA and CDR2 FQGNSA. This CDR3 reads CASRPGGEGYGYTF. The CDR3 region has the DNA TGTGCCAGCAGACCAGGGGGCGAGGGGTATGGCTACACCTTC.

The J gene is TRBJ1-6, the V gene TRBV7-8, with 8 nucleotides matching TRBD1. This CDR3 has 16 residues. CDR1 and CDR2 (germline): SGHVS, FQNEAQ. The V gene end was trimmed by 1 base and the J gene end by 7 bases; junction bases not matched to a gene: 6. The CDR3 DNA reads as TGTGCCAGCAGCTTAGGACCTCGACAGGGGAATTCACCCCTCCACTTT. Protein product: CASSLGPRQGNSPLHF. The variable domain in full, with the rest retrieved from reference TRBV7-8 and TRBJ1-6, is GAGVSQSPRYKVAKRGQDVALRCDPISGHVSLFWYQQALGQGPEFLTYFQNEAQLDKSGLPSDRFFAERPEGSVSTLKIQRTQQEDSAVYLCASSLGPRQGNSPLHFGNGTRLTVT.

A few counts support this clone. The chain has TRBV19 and TRBJ1-5, with 8 bases identical to TRBD1. V dropped 7 bases and J dropped 3; count of bases not matched to a gene: 8. Germline-derived CDR1 and CDR2 are LNHDA and SQIVND (reference sequence). The CDR3 runs 15 residues. The DNA for the CDR3 is TGTGCCAGTACAGTGGACAGGGCATACAATCAGCCCCAGCATTTT. It yields the protein CASTVDRAYNQPQHF.